Described below is a single TCR beta chain sequence and its context. Its antigen is unknown. Base qualities are not recorded, but no much larger clone differs from it by a single base. The V end gives up 6 bases and the J end 7 bases, leaving 10 bases in the junction not matched to a gene. The CDR3, cysteine through phenylalanine, is 14 amino acids long. Here the CDR3 DNA is all that survives: 42 bases in frame from base 1. CDR1 is given as MDHEN and CDR2 as SYDVKM, both from the germline V gene. The sample comes from a study of blood T cell repertoires in COVID-19 (dated by TCRdb to 2020 to 2022). In the study overall: The collaborator samples originated in the United States, Italy and Spain and spanned the acute and convalescent phases of COVID-19. Where HLA class I and class II types were available, the types were taken from metadata supplied by the sample provider, not from assay-based typing. Samples came from the ongoing ImmuneRACE study (first 160 participants) plus 1,254 subjects from 6 global collaborators. Subjects who had been exposed to COVID-19, were actively infected with it, or had recovered from it provided the deeply sampled blood TCRbeta repertoires that made up the dataset. Sample metadata almost always included a de-identified subject ID, COVID-19 status, age in years and sex. The material from the prospective study consisted of cDNA or gDNA derived from T cells, B-cell-depleted T cells, or PBMCs. The repertoires were released in a freely available public database meant as a resource for research on the immune response to SARS-CoV-2. What the research found in general, with its limitations: The amount of clinical and demographic metadata varied by source and participant and was provided uncurated.

In Seattle, one collaborating source enrolled patients while the infection was active and tracked those patients longitudinally over the course of disease. Each collaborating institution followed its own protocols to collect whole blood in K2EDTA tubes. For TCRbeta analysis, collaborator samples were shipped as frozen whole blood, as isolated PBMCs, or as DNA extracted from either sample type. TCRbeta CDR3 regions were amplified from genomic DNA using the immunoSEQ Assay, a bias-controlled multiplex PCR. Per the original workflow: Nucleated cell counts per sample were estimated from amplification of reference gene primers within the assay. To quantify the absolute abundance of each unique TCRbeta CDR3 rearrangement, sequence reads were collapsed and filtered. Productive Simpson clonality was computed per sample as the square root of Simpson's diversity index over productive rearrangements. TCRdb holds this immuneACCESS table with in-frame rearrangements only. Some clones are missing; in checked studies, unresolved V genes explain under half, and the rest has no known cause. From that table come the V and J calls and clone size; the DNA was used to work out D and trimming. A total of 250,000 to 400,000 clones appear in this sample, almost 90% of them only once. Under 3% of the sample rests with the top ten.

Sequencing was done on a sample of peripheral blood. This TCR derives from a woman in her 30s with COVID-19, enrolled during active disease. Here the chain combines TRBV28 and TRBJ2-7; the junction holds 9 bases that match TRBD1. The CDR3 corresponds to CASSFRTGVGEQYF. The DNA sequence is given as TGTGCCAGCAGCTTCAGGACAGGGGTTGGTGAGCAGTACTTC.